This TCR beta chain came from a study of T-cell memory formation after mild COVID-19. TCRdb reprocessed the 5' RACE reads with MiXCR, giving one entry per CDR3 protein. Of 350,000 to 500,000 distinct CDR3 sequences detected, 20% to 30% appear once; the ten largest clones hold about an eighth. Regarding the study as a whole: Prior to infection, memory already included some responding clones, suggesting cross-reactive memory joined.

The CDR3 has 15 amino acids. Germline V lookup: CDR1 SGHTA, CDR2 FQGNSA. Trimming shortened V by 5 bases and J by 0 bases, and 14 bases separated the two germline ends. This clonotype was seen more than once but under ten times. Its antigen is unidentified. This clonotype was obtained from an adult woman who had mild COVID-19 (a few samples of this study predate the infection). Cell type and time point are not known. The gene calls are TRBV7-2 and TRBJ2-7; maybe TRBD2 (6 bases). The specimen was PBMCs or a T cell subset sorted from them (not recorded which). Here the CDR3 DNA reads TGTGCCAGCAGCGCGACTAGTAGTTACTCCTACGAGCAGTACTTC. Amino acid sequence: CASSATSSYSYEQYF. The entire variable domain, with the rest obtained from reference TRBV7-2 and TRBJ2-7, is as follows: GAGVSQSPSNKVTEKGKDVELRCDPISGHTALYWYRQSLGQGLEFLIYFQGNSAPDKSGLPSDRFSAERTGGSVSTLTIQRTQQEDSAVYLCASSATSSYSYEQYFGPGTRLTVT.